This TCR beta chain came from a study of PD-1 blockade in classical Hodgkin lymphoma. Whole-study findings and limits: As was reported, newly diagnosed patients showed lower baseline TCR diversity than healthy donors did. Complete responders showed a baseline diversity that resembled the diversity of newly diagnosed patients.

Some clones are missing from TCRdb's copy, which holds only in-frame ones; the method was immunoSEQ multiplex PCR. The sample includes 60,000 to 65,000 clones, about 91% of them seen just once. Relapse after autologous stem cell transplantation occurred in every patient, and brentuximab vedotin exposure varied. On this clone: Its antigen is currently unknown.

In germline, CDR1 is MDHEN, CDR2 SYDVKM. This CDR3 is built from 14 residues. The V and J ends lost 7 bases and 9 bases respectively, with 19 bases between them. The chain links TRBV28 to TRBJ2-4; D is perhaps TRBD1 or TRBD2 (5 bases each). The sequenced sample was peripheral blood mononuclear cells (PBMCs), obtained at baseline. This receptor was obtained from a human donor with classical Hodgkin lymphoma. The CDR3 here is CASTSGAGLAIQYF. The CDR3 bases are TGTGCCAGCACCTCCGGGGCAGGGTTGGCCATTCAGTACTTC.